Detailed here is one TCR beta chain. Germline V gene sequence: CDR1 LGHNA, CDR2 YSLEER. V lost 5 bases and J 0 bases, leaving 22 bases between the germline ends. This CDR3 has 19 amino acids. The immunoSEQ assay was v3. The assay was immunoSEQ multiplex PCR, and TCRdb's table has in-frame clones only and misses some. The table records 95,000 or so clones, around 71% of them present only once. The source of the sample is a study of TIL therapy for anti-PD-1-resistant metastatic lung cancer. Indicated time point: pre-treatment sample, taken before nivolumab and TIL therapy. Tumor tissue came from excised metastases, mostly pleural nodules or supraclavicular lymph nodes.

The source material was tumor tissue, sampled at baseline. The chain couples TRBV4-3 to TRBJ1-4; tentatively, D is TRBD1 (5 bases). The receptor was isolated from a person between 30 and 80 years old with non-small cell lung cancer. The CDR3 DNA sequence: TGCGCCAGCAGCTACTCACGCCAGGGCCTTATTTCAACTAATGAAAAACTGTTTTTT. This translates into CASSYSRQGLISTNEKLFF.